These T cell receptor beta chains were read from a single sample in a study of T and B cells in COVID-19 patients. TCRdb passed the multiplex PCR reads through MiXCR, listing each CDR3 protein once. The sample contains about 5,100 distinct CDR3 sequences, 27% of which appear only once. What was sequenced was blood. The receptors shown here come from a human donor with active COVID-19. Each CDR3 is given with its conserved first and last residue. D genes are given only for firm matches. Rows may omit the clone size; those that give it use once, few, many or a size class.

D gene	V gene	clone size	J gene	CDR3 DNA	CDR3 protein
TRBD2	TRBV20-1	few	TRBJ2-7	TGCAGTGCTAGAGCGGGACTAGCCTACGAGCAGTACTTC	CSARAGLAYEQYF
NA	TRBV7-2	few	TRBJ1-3	TGTGCCAGCAGCTCAGCTGGGGGAAACACCATATATTTT	CASSSAGGNTIYF
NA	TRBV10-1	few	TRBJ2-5	TGCGCCAGCACCTCCTGCGGGGAAAAGTCTAGGAGACAAGAGACCCAGTACTTC	CASTSCGEKSRRQETQYF
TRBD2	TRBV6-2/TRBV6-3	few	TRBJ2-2	TGTGCCAGCAGTTCCGCCCACTTAGCGGGAGTCACCGGGGAGCTGTTTTTT	CASSSAHLAGVTGELFF
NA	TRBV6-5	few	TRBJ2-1	TGTGCCAGCACGCGTCTAGAGGGTTCCAATGAGCAGTTCTTC	CASTRLEGSNEQFF
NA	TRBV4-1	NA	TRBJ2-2	TGCGCCAGCAGCCAATACAGCGCGACGTCCGGGGAGCTGTTTTTT	CASSQYSATSGELFF
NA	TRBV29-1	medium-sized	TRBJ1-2	TGCAGCGTTGATGGGGAGGGAGTATTGGGCTACACCTTC	CSVDGEGVLGYTF
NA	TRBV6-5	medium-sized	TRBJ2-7	TGTGCCAGCAGACCGTCACAGCGGAGAACCTACGAGCAGTACTTC	CASRPSQRRTYEQYF
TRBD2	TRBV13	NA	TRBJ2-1	TGTGCCAGCAGCCATCGACTAGCGGGGGGGAAGGAGCAGTTCTTC	CASSHRLAGGKEQFF
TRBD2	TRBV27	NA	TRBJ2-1	TGTGCCAGCAGTTTATCGGTCCGGGAGGGCCTCTACAATGAGCAGTTCTTC	CASSLSVREGLYNEQFF
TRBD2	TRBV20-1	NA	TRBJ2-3	TGCAGTGCTAACAGCGGGAGTGAGACGCAGTATTTT	CSANSGSETQYF
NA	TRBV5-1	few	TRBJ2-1	TGCGCCAGCAGCTTCTCAGGGAGCTCCTACAATGAGCAGTTCTTC	CASSFSGSSYNEQFF
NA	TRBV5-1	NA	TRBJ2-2	TGCGCCAGCTCCCTTGGTCAGGACCCTCCCGGGGAGCTGTTTTTT	CASSLGQDPPGELFF
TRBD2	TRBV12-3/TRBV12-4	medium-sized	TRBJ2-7	TGTGCCAGCAGCCCGATAGCGGGAGGACGGTACGAGCAGTACTTC	CASSPIAGGRYEQYF
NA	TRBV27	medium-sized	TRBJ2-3	TGTGCCAGCAGTTCCCAGGGGAGGGTCACAGATACGCAGTATTTT	CASSSQGRVTDTQYF
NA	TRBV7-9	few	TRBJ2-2	TGTGCCAGCAGCTTAGAGCTCGGGGAGCTGTTTTTT	CASSLELGELFF
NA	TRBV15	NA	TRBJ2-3	TGTGCCACCAGCAGAGATCTGGCGCCTCAACACATTAGCACAGATACGCAGTATTTT	CATSRDLAPQHISTDTQYF
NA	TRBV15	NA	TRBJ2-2	TGTGCCACCAGCAGAGGATCAGCTGGTACCGGGGAGCTGTTTTTT	CATSRGSAGTGELFF
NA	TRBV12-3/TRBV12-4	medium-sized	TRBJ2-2	TGTGCCAGCAGCACCCGGGAGCCCGGAGGGGAGCTGTTTTTT	CASSTREPGGELFF
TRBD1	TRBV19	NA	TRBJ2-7	TGTGCCAGTACTCCGGACAGGGTGAGGTCCTACGAGCAGTACTTC	CASTPDRVRSYEQYF
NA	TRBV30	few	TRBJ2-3	TGTGCCTGGAGTGTATGGGGGAGCAAGGATACGCAGTATTTT	CAWSVWGSKDTQYF
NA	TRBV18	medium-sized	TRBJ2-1	TGTGCCAGCTCACCCAGTATAAGGGCCTACAATGAGCAGTTCTTC	CASSPSIRAYNEQFF
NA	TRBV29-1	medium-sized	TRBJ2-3	TGCAGCGTTGAAGGGGGGGCAGATACGCAGTATTTT	CSVEGGADTQYF
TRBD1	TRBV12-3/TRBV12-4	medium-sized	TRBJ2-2	TGTGCCAGCAGTGTTCGGACAGGAGGAAACACCGGGGAGCTGTTTTTT	CASSVRTGGNTGELFF
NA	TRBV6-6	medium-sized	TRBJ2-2	TGTGCCAGCAGTTACCGGCTAAACACCGGGGAGCTGTTTTTT	CASSYRLNTGELFF
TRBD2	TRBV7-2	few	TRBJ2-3	TGTGCCAGCAGCTTAATAGCGGGAGGGCGTAAAGATACGCAGTATTTT	CASSLIAGGRKDTQYF
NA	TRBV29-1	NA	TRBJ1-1	TGCAGCGTTGAAGATGGTAGGGGGGACTTGAACACTGAAGCTTTCTTT	CSVEDGRGDLNTEAFF
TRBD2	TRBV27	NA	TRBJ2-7	TGTGCCAGCAGGGGACTAGCGGAACATAACTACGAGCAGTACTTC	CASRGLAEHNYEQYF
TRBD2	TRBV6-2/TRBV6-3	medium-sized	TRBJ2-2	TGTGCCAGCAATCTAGCGGGGAACACCGGGGAGCTGTTTTTT	CASNLAGNTGELFF
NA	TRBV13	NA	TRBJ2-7	TGTGCCAGCAGCTTGGGGCCCGGCATGGGATACTACGAGCAGTACTTC	CASSLGPGMGYYEQYF
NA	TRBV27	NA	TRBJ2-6	TGTGCCAGCAGTGGGGGGGCCGGGGCCAACGTCCTGACTTTC	CASSGGAGANVLTF
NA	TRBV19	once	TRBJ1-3	TGTGCCAGTAGTATAGCTAACTTGGTGGGCGGGCGACTCGGAAACACCATATATTTT	CASSIANLVGGRLGNTIYF
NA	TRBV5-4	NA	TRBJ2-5	TGTGCCAGCAGCTTGGAGTTCCTCCAAGAGACCCAGTACTTT	CASSLEFLQETQYF
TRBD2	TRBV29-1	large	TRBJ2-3	TGCAGCGTTGTTGCGGGACTAGCTATAGATACGCAGTATTTT	CSVVAGLAIDTQYF
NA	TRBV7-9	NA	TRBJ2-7	TGTGCCAGCAGCCAGCCACCTCTCTTCTACGAGCAGTACTTC	CASSQPPLFYEQYF
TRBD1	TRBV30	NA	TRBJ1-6	TGTGCCTGGACCGACAGGGCTTGGTCACCCCTCCACTTT	CAWTDRAWSPLHF
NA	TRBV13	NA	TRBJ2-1	TGTGCCAGCAGCAGACTACCGGGACAGGGGGAACTAGCGGGGTACAATGAGCAGTTCTTC	CASSRLPGQGELAGYNEQFF
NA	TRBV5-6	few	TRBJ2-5	TGTGCCAGCAGCTTAGGGACCACCCAAGAGACCCAGTACTTC	CASSLGTTQETQYF
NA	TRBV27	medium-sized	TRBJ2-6	TGTGCCAGCAGTCCGGGACGTCTCTCTGGGGCCAACGTCCTGACTTTC	CASSPGRLSGANVLTF
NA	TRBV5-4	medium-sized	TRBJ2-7	TGTGCCAGCAGCGCCCTCCCCGTTCCCGAGCAGTACTTC	CASSALPVPEQYF